One sample yielded the 31 T cell receptor beta chains listed below, sequenced in a study of CD8 T cells in ankylosing spondylitis. MiXCR, run by TCRdb on the 5' RACE reads, gives a single entry per CDR3 protein. The top ten clones hold approximately 6.8% of a sample with approximately 140,000 distinct CDR3 sequences, 7.5% to 9.5% of them seen once. Sequencing used synovial fluid, either unsorted or a sorted T cell fraction (not recorded which). These receptors were obtained from a male donor with ankylosing spondylitis.

The gene calls are TRBV7-2 and TRBJ1-1; TRBD1 matches 7 bases. CDR1 SGHTA and CDR2 FQGNSA come from the germline V gene. V shed 5 bases and J 4 bases; nucleotides not matched to a gene: 4. The CDR3 runs 13 residues. The CDR3 bases are TGTGCCAGCAGCCCTAGGACAGGCACTGAAGCTTTCTTT. It codes for CASSPRTGTEAFF.

The chain has TRBV2 and TRBJ1-1; unclear D gene. In germline, CDR1 is SNHLY, CDR2 FYNNEI. The CDR3 runs to 14 residues. Trimming removed 7 bases at V and 1 base at J, with 13 bases between. CDR3 loop: CASIGEIGNTEAFF. The CDR3 nucleotides are TGTGCCAGCATAGGTGAGATCGGGAACACTGAAGCTTTCTTT.

This clonotype was recorded a few times. The chain carries TRBV4-2 and TRBJ1-6, with TRBD1 identical over 7 bases. The CDR3 is made up of 16 amino acids. V shed 0 bases and J 7 bases; nucleotides not matched to a gene: 6. The germline V gene has CDR1 LGHNA and CDR2 YNFKEQ. The CDR3 DNA sequence: TGTGCCAGCAGCCAAGAACAGGGGATAGGGAATTCACCCCTCCACTTT. Protein product: CASSQEQGIGNSPLHF.

Only a few counts were recorded for this clonotype. A much larger clone sits a single nucleotide away, making a read error possible. The chain uses TRBV6-2 or TRBV6-3 and TRBJ2-7; TRBD1 aligns across 7 bases. Germline loops: CDR1 MNHEY, CDR2 SVGEGT. The CDR3 covers 12 residues. CDR3 in amino acids: CDSREDRYEQYF. CDR3 in DNA: TGTGACAGCAGAGAGGACAGGTACGAGCAGTACTTC.

There are many counts of this clonotype. The CDR3 is CSAPSTGGGYGYTF. The CDR3 DNA reads TGCAGTGCTCCCTCAACAGGGGGCGGCTATGGCTACACCTTC. The chain uses TRBV20-1 and TRBJ1-2; TRBD1 agrees at 9 bases. The germline gives CDR1 DFQATT, CDR2 SNEGSKA (reference sequence). CDR3 length equals 14 residues. V lost 5 bases and J lost 4; bases outside the gene matches: 8.

In its sample, this clonotype was seen a few times. This chain joins TRBV18 and TRBJ2-1; possibly TRBD2 for D (5 bases). The CDR3 runs to 15 residues. V was shortened by 6 bases and J by 0 bases, with 12 bases between the two germline ends. From germline, CDR1 is KGHSH and CDR2 LQKENI. The CDR3 nucleotides read TGTGCCAGCTCCACAGCGGTTAGCTCCTACAATGAGCAGTTCTTC. It translates to CASSTAVSSYNEQFF.

In this sample, this clonotype turned up many times. The CDR3 here is CSASRLARSYEQYF. CDR3 coding DNA: TGCAGTGCTAGCCGGCTAGCCCGCTCCTACGAGCAGTACTTC. The V gene is TRBV20-1, the J gene TRBJ2-7; perhaps TRBD2 as D (5 bases). The CDR3 runs 14 residues. Germline V gene sequence: CDR1 DFQATT, CDR2 SNEGSKA (reference sequence). Trimming pared 3 bases from V and 0 bases from J, leaving 12 bases between.

This clonotype was detected ten times or more. The chain combines TRBV20-1 with TRBJ1-6; 10 bases are a match to TRBD1. This CDR3 has 13 residues. Germline CDR1 and CDR2: DFQATT and SNEGSKA (reference sequence). Trimming cost V 3 bases and J 10 bases; bases outside gene matches: 3. Written as DNA, the CDR3 is TGCAGTGCTAGCGGGACAGGGGACTCACCCCTCCACTTT. It encodes CSASGTGDSPLHF.

The chain links TRBV28 to TRBJ2-3; 8 positions agree with TRBD2. Germline lookup yields CDR1 MDHEN and CDR2 SYDVKM. CDR3 length: 16 amino acids. V shed 6 bases, J shed 5 bases, and the junction held 13 bases outside the gene matches. The CDR3 sequence: CASSYRAGGPGDTQYF. The CDR3 region has the DNA TGTGCCAGCAGCTACCGGGCGGGGGGACCGGGAGATACGCAGTATTTT. Variable domain in full (rest from reference TRBV28 and TRBJ2-3): DVKVTQSSRYLVKRTGEKVFLECVQDMDHENMFWYRQDPGLGLRLIYFSYDVKMKEKGDIPEGYSVSREKKERFSLILESASTNQTSMYLCASSYRAGGPGDTQYFGPGTRLTVL.

This clonotype was observed a handful of times. The V and J genes are TRBV7-2 and TRBJ2-7; weak D call: TRBD1 (6 bases). The CDR3 totals 14 residues. The germline gives CDR1 SGHTA, CDR2 FQGNSA. Trimming shortened V by 6 bases and J by 2 bases, and 14 bases separated the two germline ends. CDR3 sequence (DNA): TGTGCCAGCAGACTGACCAGGGGTCCCTACGAGCAGTACTTC. Its protein product is CASRLTRGPYEQYF.

This clonotype occurred many times. As DNA, the CDR3 is TGCAGTGCTAGACCTCGGGACAGGGCGGTCACCGGGGAGCTGTTTTTT. This sequence encodes CSARPRDRAVTGELFF. V gene TRBV20-1 combines with J gene TRBJ2-2; 9 nucleotides align to TRBD1. V trimming: 2 bases; J trimming: 4 bases; junction bases outside the gene matches: 8. Germline lookup yields CDR1 DFQATT and CDR2 SNEGSKA (reference sequence). The CDR3 has 16 amino acids.

This clonotype was seen many times. The genes are TRBV7-8 and TRBJ2-6; D not certain. Trimming took off 5 bases at V and 4 bases at J, with 15 bases between the two ends. The CDR3 has 16 residues. Germline V gene data show CDR1 as SGHVS and CDR2 as FQNEAQ. This CDR3 reads CASSAGFIAGANVLTF. The DNA for the CDR3 is TGTGCCAGCAGCGCAGGATTTATCGCCGGGGCCAACGTCCTGACTTTC.

In this sample, this clonotype turned up many times. CDR3 loop: CASSLWVGGPRNEQFF. CDR3 DNA: TGTGCCAGCAGCTTGTGGGTCGGGGGACCTCGAAATGAGCAGTTCTTC. The rearrangement joins TRBV5-4 to TRBJ2-1; possibly TRBD2 for D (6 bases). Trimming shortened V by 1 base and J by 7 bases, and 18 bases separated the two germline ends. Germline loops: CDR1 SGHNT, CDR2 YYREEE (reference sequence). This CDR3 has 16 residues.

V and J are TRBV27 and TRBJ2-1; 9 bases align to TRBD2. Losses at the gene ends were 11 bases for V and 10 bases for J; bases not matched to a gene: 27. This CDR3 comprises 18 residues. Per germline, CDR1 MNHEY and CDR2 SMNVEV (reference sequence). The DNA for the CDR3 is TGTGCCTTCAGTTTAGCCCGAGGCGGGGGGGAACTTAGGAAAGAGCAGTTCTTC. It translates to CAFSLARGGGELRKEQFF.

This clonotype was seen at least ten times. The genes are TRBV4-1 and TRBJ1-6; maybe TRBD1 (6 bases). Germline assignment: CDR1 MGHRA and CDR2 YSYEKL. V lost 0 bases and J 9 bases, leaving 12 bases between the germline ends. This CDR3 is built from 15 residues. The CDR3 here is CASSQESGVSSPLHF. The CDR3 nucleotides are TGCGCCAGCAGCCAAGAATCAGGGGTTAGTTCACCCCTCCACTTT.

This clonotype was seen many times. V usage is TRBV27 and J usage is TRBJ2-7; a possible D gene is TRBD2 (5 bases). Germline CDR1 and CDR2: MNHEY and SMNVEV (reference sequence). The CDR3 sequence is 11 residues long. V lost 5 bases, J lost 4 bases, and 6 bases lay in between. CDR3 DNA sequence: TGTGCCAGCAGTGACTATTACGAGCAGTACTTC. This codes for CASSDYYEQYF.

This clonotype was observed a few times. V and J are TRBV4-3 and TRBJ2-5; TRBD2 matches 10 bases. With 1 base clipped from V and 7 bases from J, the junction kept 6 bases outside the gene matches. Germline values: CDR1 LGHNA, CDR2 YSLEER. CDR3 length equals 15 residues. CDR3 DNA: TGCGCCAGCAGCCAAGTTGCTAGCGGGAGTGGGACCCAGTACTTC. The encoded protein is CASSQVASGSGTQYF.

This clonotype was counted at least ten times. V usage is TRBV20-1 and J usage is TRBJ2-5; maybe TRBD1 (6 bases). The germline gives CDR1 DFQATT, CDR2 SNEGSKA (reference sequence). V dropped 2 bases and J dropped 2 bases, with 9 bases sitting between them. This CDR3 is built from 13 residues. The CDR3 spells CSARKTGQETQYF. CDR3 coding DNA: TGCAGTGCTAGAAAGACAGGACAAGAGACCCAGTACTTC.

This clonotype showed up many times. The chain is built from TRBV7-2 and TRBJ2-3; 7 positions agree with TRBD2. CDR1 is SGHTA and CDR2 is FQGNSA in the germline V gene. With 1 base clipped from V and 6 bases from J, the junction kept 4 bases outside the gene matches. The CDR3 contains 14 residues. For the CDR3, the DNA is TGTGCCAGCAGCTTAGGACTAGCCTTTGATACGCAGTATTTT. This encodes CASSLGLAFDTQYF.

This clonotype was found many times. The V gene is TRBV20-1, the J gene TRBJ2-7; D may be TRBD2 (6 bases). The germline CDR1 and CDR2 sequences are DFQATT and SNEGSKA (reference sequence). The CDR3 sequence is 16 residues long. With 1 base removed from V and 2 bases from J, the gap between germline ends came to 18 bases. This CDR3 is CSARGVIAVKAYEQYF. The CDR3 DNA reads TGCAGTGCTAGAGGTGTTATAGCGGTTAAAGCCTACGAGCAGTACTTC.

There are many counts of this clonotype. The CDR3 nucleotides read TGTGCCAGCTCACCTAATTCCGGGACAACGGAGACCCAGTACTTC. Its translation: CASSPNSGTTETQYF. V usage is TRBV18 and J usage is TRBJ2-5; D may be TRBD1 (6 bases). This CDR3 region has 15 residues. The ends were cut back, 3 bases at V and 5 bases at J, with 16 bases in the middle. Germline values: CDR1 KGHSH, CDR2 LQKENI.

This clonotype was seen only a few times. A clone one base away is much larger, so this may be a read error. Because the CDR3 is missing its conserved closing phenylalanine or tryptophan, this is likely a read error. This chain connects TRBV7-9 to TRBJ1-1; D unclear. Germline V lookup: CDR1 SEHNR, CDR2 FQNEAQ (reference sequence). This CDR3 contains 14 residues. Trimming cost V 1 base and J 1 base, with 7 bases left between them. The CDR3 nucleotides are TGTGCCAGCAGCTTAGAGGCCGGGAACACTGAAGCTTTCCTT. Translating it yields CASSLEAGNTEAFL.

This clonotype was observed a handful of times. V is TRBV13 and J is TRBJ1-2; TRBD1 is a possible D gene (6 bases). Trimming removed 5 bases at V and 4 bases at J, with 17 bases between. Per germline, CDR1 PRHDT and CDR2 FYEKMQ (reference sequence). The CDR3 loop spans 15 amino acids. CDR3 in amino acids: CASSPRTDDPYGYTF. Written as DNA, the CDR3 is TGTGCCAGCAGCCCGAGGACAGACGACCCCTATGGCTACACCTTC.

This clonotype occurred a few times. The chain has TRBV12-3 or TRBV12-4 and TRBJ2-7; the match to TRBD2 covers 13 bases. The length of the CDR3 is 18 residues. The CDR3 sequence is CTISPRTGLAGVRYEQYF. CDR3 nucleotide sequence: TGTACCATCAGTCCCCGAACTGGACTAGCGGGAGTCCGTTACGAGCAGTACTTC.

There are a few counts of this clonotype. The rearrangement uses TRBV10-3 and TRBJ2-5; D unresolved. Germline V gene data show CDR1 as ENHRY and CDR2 as SYGVKD. The CDR3 has 15 amino acids. V dropped 7 bases and J dropped 5 bases, with 20 bases sitting between them. The CDR3, as DNA: TGTGCCATCAAAGGAGCGCAGACGAGAAAGGAGACCCAGTACTTC. It encodes CAIKGAQTRKETQYF.

V and J are TRBV28 and TRBJ2-4; D gene ambiguous. Trimming removed 3 bases at V and 0 bases at J, with 27 bases between. The germline CDR1 and CDR2 sequences are MDHEN and SYDVKM. CDR3 length: 21 residues. CDR3 DNA: TGTGCCAGCAGTTTCATCTACCAAATTACAGCCGGGCAACTAGCCAAAAACATTCAGTACTTC. Amino acid sequence: CASSFIYQITAGQLAKNIQYF.

This clonotype was seen a handful of times. V gene TRBV7-2 combines with J gene TRBJ1-4; D call uncertain. The CDR3 length is 16 residues. Trimming cost V 0 bases and J 4 bases, with 12 bases left between them. Germline V lookup: CDR1 SGHTA, CDR2 FQGNSA. The DNA for the CDR3 is TGTGCCAGCAGCTTAGCGGGGTTTTCGGGTAATGAAAAACTGTTTTTT. It translates to CASSLAGFSGNEKLFF.

This clonotype was seen repeatedly, ten times or more. The genes are TRBV20-1 and TRBJ1-1; no clear D. The length of the CDR3 is 14 residues. From germline, CDR1 is DFQATT and CDR2 SNEGSKA (reference sequence). V was cut by 6 bases and J by 0 bases, with 14 bases left in between. The CDR3 sequence is CSAPIQNLNTEAFF. DNA for the CDR3: TGCAGTGCGCCCATTCAGAACCTGAACACTGAAGCTTTCTTT.

This clonotype was picked up a small number of times. The rearrangement links TRBV5-1 to TRBJ2-6; D is possibly TRBD1 (6 bases). Germline V gives CDR1 SGHRS, CDR2 YFSETQ. The V end was cut by 4 bases, the J end by 0 bases, with 11 bases between. CDR3 length: 16 residues. The CDR3 DNA sequence: TGCGCCAGCAGCATAGGACAGTCCTCTGGGGCCAACGTCCTGACTTTC. Its translation is CASSIGQSSGANVLTF.

Only a few counts were recorded for this clonotype. The chain combines TRBV20-1 with TRBJ1-2; 7 bases are a match to TRBD1. Germline-derived CDR1 and CDR2 are DFQATT and SNEGSKA (reference sequence). CDR3 length: 14 residues. V gave up 5 bases and J gave up 0 bases; unmatched junction bases: 6. This CDR3 reads CSAGTGVANYGYTF. CDR3 coding DNA: TGCAGTGCTGGTACAGGGGTAGCTAACTATGGCTACACCTTC.

This chain links TRBV28 with TRBJ2-2; 13 bases are a match to TRBD2. The CDR3 runs to 19 residues. The V segment lost 5 bases and the J segment 4 bases; nucleotides outside the gene matches: 13. Germline V gene sequence: CDR1 MDHEN, CDR2 SYDVKM. CDR3 in DNA: TGTGCCAGCAGTCCAGGTCTGGGACTAGCGGGACATCCCACCGGGGAGCTGTTTTTT. Protein sequence: CASSPGLGLAGHPTGELFF.